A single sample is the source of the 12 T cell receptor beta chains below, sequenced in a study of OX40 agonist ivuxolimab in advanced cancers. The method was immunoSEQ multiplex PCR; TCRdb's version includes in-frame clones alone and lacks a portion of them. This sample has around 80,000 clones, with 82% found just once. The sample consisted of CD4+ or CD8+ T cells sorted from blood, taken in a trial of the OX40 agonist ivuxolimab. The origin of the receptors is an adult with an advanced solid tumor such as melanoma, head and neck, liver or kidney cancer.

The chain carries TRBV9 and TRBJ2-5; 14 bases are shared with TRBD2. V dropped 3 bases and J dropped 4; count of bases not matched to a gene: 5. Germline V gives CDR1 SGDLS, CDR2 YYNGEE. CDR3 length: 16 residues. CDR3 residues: CASSARLAGGLETQYF. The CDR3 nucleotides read TGTGCCAGCAGCGCAAGACTAGCGGGGGGGCTAGAGACCCAGTACTTC.

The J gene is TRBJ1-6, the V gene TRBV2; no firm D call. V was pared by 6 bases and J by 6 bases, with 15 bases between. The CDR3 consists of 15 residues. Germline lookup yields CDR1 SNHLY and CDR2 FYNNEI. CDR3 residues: CASRTSERLNSPLHF. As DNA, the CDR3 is TGTGCCAGCAGAACCTCGGAGAGACTTAATTCACCCCTCCACTTT.

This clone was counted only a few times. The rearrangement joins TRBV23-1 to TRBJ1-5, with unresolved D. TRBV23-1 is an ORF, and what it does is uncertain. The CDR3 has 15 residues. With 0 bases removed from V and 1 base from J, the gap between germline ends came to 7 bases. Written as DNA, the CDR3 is TGCGCCAGCAGTCAATCGTGCGGCAGCAATCAGCCCCAGCATTTT. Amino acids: CASSQSCGSNQPQHF.

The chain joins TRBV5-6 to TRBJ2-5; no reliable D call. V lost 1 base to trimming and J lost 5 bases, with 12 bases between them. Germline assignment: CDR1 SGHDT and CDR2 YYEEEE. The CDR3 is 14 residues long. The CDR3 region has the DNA TGTGCCAGCAGCTTGTTTAATACCGGGGAGACCCAGTACTTC. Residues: CASSLFNTGETQYF.

DNA for the CDR3: TGTGCCAGCAGCGTAGCGCGGGGGACCACAGATACGCAGTATTTT. It yields the protein CASSVARGTTDTQYF. V gene TRBV9 combines with J gene TRBJ2-3; 7 nucleotides line up with TRBD2. The V gene end was trimmed by 0 bases and the J gene end by 2 bases; junction bases not matched to a gene: 3. This CDR3 is 15 amino acids long. In germline, CDR1 is SGDLS, CDR2 YYNGEE.

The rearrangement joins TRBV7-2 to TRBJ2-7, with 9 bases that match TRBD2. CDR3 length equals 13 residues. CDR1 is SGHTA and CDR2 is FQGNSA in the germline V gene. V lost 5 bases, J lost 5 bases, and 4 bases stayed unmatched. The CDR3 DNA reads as TGTGCCAGCAGCCGTATAGCGGGAGACGAGCAGTACTTC. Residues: CASSRIAGDEQYF.

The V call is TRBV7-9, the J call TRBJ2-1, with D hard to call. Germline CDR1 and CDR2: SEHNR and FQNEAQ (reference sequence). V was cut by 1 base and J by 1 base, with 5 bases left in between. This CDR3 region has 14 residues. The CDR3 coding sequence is TGTGCCAGCAGCTTAGACGGTTCCTACAATGAGCAGTTCTTC. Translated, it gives CASSLDGSYNEQFF.

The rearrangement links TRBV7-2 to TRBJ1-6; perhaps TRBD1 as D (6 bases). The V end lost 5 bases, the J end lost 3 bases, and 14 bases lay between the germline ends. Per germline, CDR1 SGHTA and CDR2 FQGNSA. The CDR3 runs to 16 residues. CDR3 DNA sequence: TGTGCCAGCAGCCCCACAGGACAGATCTATAATTCACCCCTCCACTTT. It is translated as CASSPTGQIYNSPLHF.

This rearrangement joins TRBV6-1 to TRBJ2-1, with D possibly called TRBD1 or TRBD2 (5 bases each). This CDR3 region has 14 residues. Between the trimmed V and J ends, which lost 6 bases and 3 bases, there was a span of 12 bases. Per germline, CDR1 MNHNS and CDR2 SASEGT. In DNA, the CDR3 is TGTGCCAGCAGGCCATGGGACCTCTACAATGAGCAGTTCTTC. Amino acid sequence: CASRPWDLYNEQFF.

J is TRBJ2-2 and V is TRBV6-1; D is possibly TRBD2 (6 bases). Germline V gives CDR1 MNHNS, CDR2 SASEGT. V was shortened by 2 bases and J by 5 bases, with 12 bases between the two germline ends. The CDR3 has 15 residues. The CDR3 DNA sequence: TGTGCCAGCAGTGAATATGCGGGGCAAACCGGGGAGCTGTTTTTT. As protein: CASSEYAGQTGELFF.

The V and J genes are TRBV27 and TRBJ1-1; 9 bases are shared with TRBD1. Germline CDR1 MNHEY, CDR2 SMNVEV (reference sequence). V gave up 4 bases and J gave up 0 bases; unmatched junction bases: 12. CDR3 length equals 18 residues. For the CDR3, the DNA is TGTGCCAGCAGTTCTCAGGACAGGGGTAAGCTCTTGAACACTGAAGCTTTCTTT. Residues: CASSSQDRGKLLNTEAFF.

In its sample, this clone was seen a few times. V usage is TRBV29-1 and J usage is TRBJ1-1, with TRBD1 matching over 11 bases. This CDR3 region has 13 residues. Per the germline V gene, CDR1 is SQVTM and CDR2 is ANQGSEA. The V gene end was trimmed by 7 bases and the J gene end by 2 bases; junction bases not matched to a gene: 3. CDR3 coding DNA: TGCAGCGCTGGACAGGGGGCCAACACTGAAGCTTTCTTT. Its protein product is CSAGQGANTEAFF.